This T cell receptor (beta chain) derives from a study of CD8+ T cells in alopecia areata. Extracted RNA was reverse transcribed into cDNA, the sequencing template. Using immunoSEQ multiplex PCR, the repertoire was profiled, and TCRdb retains in-frame clones only, with some absent. The repertoire holds some 180,000 clones, with approximately 51% as singletons. Documented treatment: oral pan-JAK inhibitor, 5-10 mg twice daily. V lost 3 bases and J 7 bases, leaving 12 bases between the germline ends. This CDR3 contains 14 residues. Germline CDR1 is MNHEY and CDR2 is SVGAGI. This sample comprised CD8+ T cells sorted from blood, obtained around week 54, from a patient treated with tofacitinib. V is TRBV6-5 and J is TRBJ2-2, with D possibly being TRBD1 (5 bases). The source is a human donor with alopecia areata. The CDR3 DNA follows: TGTGCCAGCAGTTATGAAGGGGCCGACGGGGAGCTGTTTTTT. This encodes CASSYEGADGELFF.